What follows are 8 T cell receptor beta chains derived from one specimen sequenced in a study of cytomegalovirus exposure and HLA in healthy donors (dated by TCRdb to between 2016 and 2019). The library was made by the immunoSEQ multiplex PCR assay. Here the immuneACCESS table is served through TCRdb, limited to in-frame sequences with V and J called. Missing clones are a known gap in these copies; in checked studies unresolved V genes cover under half, and the rest lacks a known reason. This sample gives 150,000 to 200,000 clones in total; about nine tenths of them show up just once. 6% to 8% of the sample is taken by the ten largest. Sequenced material: PBMCs. The source is a man between 25 and 39 years old in good health and CMV-seropositive.

The CDR3 sequence is CASSLGVAGNTGELFF. The CDR3 nucleotides read TGCGCCAGCAGCTTGGGGGTAGCGGGGAACACCGGGGAGCTGTTTTTT. V gene TRBV5-1 combines with J gene TRBJ2-2, with 7 bases lining up with TRBD2. Per the germline V gene, CDR1 is SGHRS and CDR2 is YFSETQ. The CDR3 loop spans 16 amino acids. The trim removed 0 bases at V and 1 base at J, leaving 3 bases unmatched.

J is TRBJ2-5 and V is TRBV27; no definite D call. V lost 6 bases to trimming and J lost 0 bases, with 11 bases between them. The CDR3 has 14 amino acids. Looked up from germline, CDR1 is MNHEY and CDR2 is SMNVEV (reference sequence). The CDR3 coding sequence is TGTGCCAGCAGCCTAGGGCCAAACCAAGAGACCCAGTACTTC. It translates to CASSLGPNQETQYF.

DNA of the CDR3: TGTGCCAGCAGCGTTAGACAGGCCCTTCCCTACGAGCAGTACTTC. Residues: CASSVRQALPYEQYF. This chain connects TRBV9 to TRBJ2-7; perhaps TRBD1 as D (6 bases). Trimming pared 2 bases from V and 2 bases from J, leaving 14 bases between. The germline V gene has CDR1 SGDLS and CDR2 YYNGEE. The CDR3 has 15 amino acids.

DNA for the CDR3: TGTGCCAGCAGTTCGGGACATCCCTCTGGAAACACCATATATTTT. Translation: CASSSGHPSGNTIYF. The rearrangement links TRBV28 to TRBJ1-3; tentative D call: TRBD1 (6 bases). Germline-derived CDR1 and CDR2 are MDHEN and SYDVKM. Deletions cut 4 bases from V and 0 bases from J, with 10 bases between. The CDR3 consists of 15 residues.

The CDR3 protein is CASSLGPETYNEQFF. The CDR3 DNA reads as TGTGCCAGCAGCTTAGGTCCGGAGACTTACAATGAGCAGTTCTTC. The V gene is TRBV11-3, the J gene TRBJ2-1; D uncertain. The CDR3 totals 15 residues. CDR1 is SGHNT and CDR2 is YENEEA in the germline V gene. V lost 1 base, J lost 4 bases, and 11 bases lay in between.

The rearrangement joins TRBV6-5 to TRBJ2-7; D is ambiguous. Trimming pared 0 bases from V and 4 bases from J, leaving 10 bases between. Germline CDR1 and CDR2: MNHEY and SVGAGI. The length of the CDR3 is 14 residues. CDR3 nucleotides: TGTGCCAGCAGTTACTCGATCATCGGGTACGAGCAGTACTTC. Its translation is CASSYSIIGYEQYF.

V and J are TRBV30 and TRBJ2-7; D unclear. The V end was cut by 3 bases, the J end by 3 bases, with 9 bases between. There are 12 residues in the CDR3. Germline CDR1 is GTSNPN and CDR2 is SVGIG (reference sequence). CDR3 nucleotides: TGTGCCTGGAGCCACAGAGTCTACGAGCAGTACTTC. Its translation: CAWSHRVYEQYF.

The chain has TRBV6-1 and TRBJ1-3; TRBD1 might be the D (5 bases). Trimming stripped 10 bases from V and 3 bases from J, with 16 bases between. This CDR3 is 14 amino acids long. Germline loops: CDR1 MNHNS, CDR2 SASEGT. CDR3 region: CATWLRDGGNTIYF. DNA for the CDR3: TGTGCCACGTGGTTGAGGGACGGTGGAAACACCATATATTTT.